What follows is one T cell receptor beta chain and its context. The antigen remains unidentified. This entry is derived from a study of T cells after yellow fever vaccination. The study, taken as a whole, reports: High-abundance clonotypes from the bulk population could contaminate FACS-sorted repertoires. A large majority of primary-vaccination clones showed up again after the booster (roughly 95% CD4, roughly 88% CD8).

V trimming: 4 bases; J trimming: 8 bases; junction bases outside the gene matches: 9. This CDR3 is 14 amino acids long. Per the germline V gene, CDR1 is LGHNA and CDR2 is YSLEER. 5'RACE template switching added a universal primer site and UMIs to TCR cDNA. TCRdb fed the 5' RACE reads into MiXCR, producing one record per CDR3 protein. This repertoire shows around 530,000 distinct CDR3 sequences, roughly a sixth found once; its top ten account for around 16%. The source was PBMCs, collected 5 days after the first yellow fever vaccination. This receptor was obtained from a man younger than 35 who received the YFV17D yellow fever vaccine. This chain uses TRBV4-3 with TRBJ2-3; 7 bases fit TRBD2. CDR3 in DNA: TGCGCCAGCAGCCCCGGACTAGGAGCGGTTACGCAGTATTTT. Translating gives CASSPGLGAVTQYF.